Listed here is a single TCR beta chain. These data originate in a study of blood T cell repertoires in COVID-19. For the study at large: There were acute and convalescent COVID-19 samples, and they came from the United States, Italy and Spain. PBMCs, B-cell-depleted T cells, or T cells were the source of the cDNA or gDNA that made up the material.

Seattle-derived patients entered the study during active infection and were followed longitudinally. CDR1 SGHAT and CDR2 FQDESV come from the germline V gene (reference sequence). V was cut by 5 bases and J by 6 bases, with 9 bases left in between. The CDR3 is 12 residues long. Original methodology: Nucleated cell counts were estimated from reference gene primer amplification. Produced via immunoSEQ multiplex PCR; TCRdb's table is partial and in-frame only. The DNA gave D and trimming, while V, J and clone size come from that table. This table holds about 130,000 clones, 75% to 90% found once. The V and J genes are TRBV11-1 and TRBJ2-3; tentative D call: TRBD2 (5 bases). Source material: peripheral blood. The clonotype was recovered from a man aged 55 to 69 with COVID-19, enrolled during active disease. CDR3 sequence (DNA): TGTGCCAGCAGCATGAGAGGGGATACGCAGTATTTT. The encoded protein is CASSMRGDTQYF.